These 28 T cell receptor beta chains were all obtained from the same sample, sequenced in a study of blood T cells in healthy people across ages. A second PCR, run for 7 to 11 cycles, used a sample-barcoded 5' primer plus a J-beta primer mix. TCRdb fed the 5' RACE reads into MiXCR, producing one record per CDR3 protein. The sample records hundreds of thousands of distinct CDR3 sequences, around half being singletons. The specimen was blood. These receptors were collected from a man at least 80 years old in good health.

The rearrangement links TRBV12-3 or TRBV12-4 to TRBJ1-1, with a weak D call TRBD1 (5 bases). The CDR3 length is 16 residues. The V end was cut by 0 bases, the J end by 1 base, with 12 bases between. The CDR3 protein is CASSLAGGKGNTEAFF. In DNA form, the CDR3 reads TGTGCCAGCAGTTTAGCTGGGGGGAAAGGGAACACTGAAGCTTTCTTT.

In regard to this clonotype: Being one base from a much bigger clone, this may be a read error. The chain employs TRBV29-1 and TRBJ2-6, with D hard to call. The germline V and J ends were trimmed by 4 bases and 0 bases, with 4 bases remaining between them. CDR3 length: 13 amino acids. Germline lookup yields CDR1 SQVTM and CDR2 ANQGSEA. For the CDR3, the DNA is TGCAGCGTTGGTCCCTCTGGGGCCAACGTCCTGACTTTC. It is translated as CSVGPSGANVLTF.

Concerning this clonotype itself: A junction end diverges from the germline sequence, so it may reflect a read error. The chain uses TRBV6-5 and TRBJ2-4; 8 positions match TRBD2. The J call could be wrong; TRBJ2-5 is a better fit for the DNA end. The CDR3 runs to 16 residues. Germline loops: CDR1 MNHEY, CDR2 SVGAGI. DNA for the CDR3: TGTGCCCGCAGTTCCCTGACTAGCGTATCTCCCGAGACCCAGTACTTC. Translated, it gives CARSSLTSVSPETQYF.

This clonotype was detected only a few times. V gene TRBV5-1 combines with J gene TRBJ2-7; no clear D. Trimming cost V 0 bases and J 5 bases, with 12 bases left between them. Germline V CDR1 and CDR2: SGHRS, YFSETQ. The length of the CDR3 is 14 residues. The CDR3 here is CASSLGRRQDEQYF. In DNA form, the CDR3 reads TGCGCCAGCAGCTTGGGACGGCGCCAGGACGAGCAGTACTTC.

This clonotype showed up just a few times. The gene calls are TRBV10-3 and TRBJ2-5; no firm D call. The J call may be faulty, since TRBJ2-7 better matches the DNA end. The CDR3 covers 12 residues. Germline loops: CDR1 ENHRY, CDR2 SYGVKD. The CDR3 bases are TGTGCCATCAGTGAGACCGAAAACGAGCAGTACTTC. It encodes CAISETENEQYF.

The CDR3 protein is CASSSGITTFF. CDR3 in DNA: TGTGCCAGCAGCTCAGGGATAACAACTTTCTTT. The chain has TRBV12-3 or TRBV12-4 and TRBJ1-1, with D possibly matching TRBD1 (5 bases). CDR3 length equals 11 residues. Trimming took 6 bases from V and 12 from J, leaving 14 bases between them.

This clonotype occurred a few times. The rearrangement links TRBV5-1 to TRBJ2-5, with D perhaps matching TRBD1 or TRBD2 (5 bases each). CDR1 is SGHRS and CDR2 is YFSETQ in the germline V gene. The CDR3 sequence is 15 residues long. Trimming removed 4 bases from V and 2 bases from J, with 15 bases in between. CDR3 residues: CASSDPPGRQETQYF. The CDR3 nucleotides read TGCGCCAGCAGCGACCCCCCGGGACGACAAGAGACCCAGTACTTC.

The rearrangement uses TRBV12-3 or TRBV12-4 and TRBJ2-1, with TRBD1 as a possible D gene (6 bases). The CDR3 has 13 residues. The ends were cut back, 4 bases at V and 6 bases at J, with 10 bases in the middle. CDR3 in DNA: TGTGCCAGCAGTTACAGGGTCCCCAATGAGCAGTTCTTC. Translated, it gives CASSYRVPNEQFF.

Note on this clonotype: The CDR3 end shows no conserved phenylalanine or tryptophan, and so a read error is likely. The chain couples TRBV20-1 to TRBJ2-7, with 7 bases identical to TRBD1. This CDR3 is 14 amino acids long. Per the germline V gene, CDR1 is DFQATT and CDR2 is SNEGSKA (reference sequence). Trimming removed 3 bases from V and 3 bases from J; junction bases left unmatched: 8. CDR3: CSARPTGAGYEQYL. The CDR3, as DNA: TGCAGTGCTAGGCCAACAGGGGCAGGCTACGAGCAGTACTTA.

This chain uses TRBV7-2 with TRBJ1-1; D is possibly TRBD1 (5 bases). Trimming stripped 1 base from V and 10 bases from J, with 13 bases between. This CDR3 has 13 amino acids. Germline lookup yields CDR1 SGHTA and CDR2 FQGNSA. CDR3 protein: CASSLERGERAFF. CDR3 nucleotides: TGTGCCAGCAGCTTAGAGCGGGGGGAGAGAGCTTTCTTT.

V and J are TRBV15 and TRBJ2-3; D tentatively reads TRBD1 or TRBD2 (5 bases each). The CDR3 sequence is 16 residues long. V was clipped by 1 base and J by 14 bases, with 25 bases between them. Germline assignment: CDR1 LNHNV and CDR2 YYDKDF (reference sequence). Written as DNA, the CDR3 is TGTGCCACCAGCAGAGGATCGTTGGGGGTTCTGAGATACGCGTATTTT. Residues: CATSRGSLGVLRYAYF. Full variable domain (outside the CDR3, taken from reference TRBV15 and TRBJ2-3): DAMVIQNPRYQVTQFGKPVTLSCSQTLNHNVMYWYQQKSSQAPKLLFHYYDKDFNNEADTPDNFQSRRPNTSFCFLDIRSPGLGDTAMYLCATSRGSLGVLRYAYFGPGTRLTVL.

The V gene is TRBV2, the J gene TRBJ2-3; 7 bases map to TRBD1. Germline trimming cut 6 bases from V and 4 bases from J; bases unmatched to any gene: 10. This CDR3 contains 15 residues. Germline loops: CDR1 SNHLY, CDR2 FYNNEI. CDR3: CASRDRASQSDTQYF. The CDR3 DNA reads as TGTGCCAGCAGAGACAGGGCGTCTCAATCAGATACGCAGTATTTT.

V and J are TRBV29-1 and TRBJ2-5; TRBD2 is a possible D gene (6 bases). In germline, CDR1 is SQVTM, CDR2 ANQGSEA. This CDR3 has 11 amino acids. The V and J ends lost 3 bases and 11 bases respectively, with 13 bases between them. The CDR3 region is CSVDRVREQYF. The CDR3 nucleotides read TGCAGCGTTGACCGGGTACGGGAGCAGTACTTC.

The chain links TRBV20-1 to TRBJ2-1, with TRBD2 matching over 10 bases. The V segment lost 4 bases and the J segment 3 bases; nucleotides outside the gene matches: 6. Looked up from germline, CDR1 is DFQATT and CDR2 is SNEGSKA (reference sequence). This CDR3 contains 15 residues. The CDR3 sequence: CSATNSGRNYNEQFF. In DNA form, the CDR3 reads TGCAGTGCTACGAATAGCGGGAGGAACTACAATGAGCAGTTCTTC.

To note about this clonotype: Compared with germline, one end of the junction differs, possibly owing to a read error. The chain uses TRBV7-8 and TRBJ2-4; 9 positions agree with TRBD2. The J call may be incorrect, as the DNA end agrees better with TRBJ2-7. Per the germline V gene, CDR1 is SGHVS and CDR2 is FQNEAQ. The CDR3 has 17 residues. The DNA of the CDR3 is TGTGCCAGCAGCAACCCGGGGGGGCGGGAGGGCTCCCACGAGCAGTACTTC. Translating gives CASSNPGGREGSHEQYF.

This clonotype was picked up a small number of times. This chain links TRBV27 with TRBJ2-4; TRBD1 aligns across 7 bases. Matching the DNA end better, TRBJ2-7 makes the J call doubtful. Germline V CDR1 and CDR2: MNHEY, SMNVEV (reference sequence). CDR3 size: 15 residues. The CDR3 sequence is CASSLRQGVSYEQYF. The DNA of the CDR3 is TGTGCCAGCAGTTTAAGGCAGGGGGTTAGCTACGAGCAGTACTTC.

This clonotype was seen ten or more times. CDR3 in DNA: TGCAGCGTTGCTAGGGGGGCCAGGGGGCTGCGGAACACCGGGGAGCTGTTTTTT. It codes for CSVARGARGLRNTGELFF. V is TRBV29-1 and J is TRBJ2-2, with 8 nucleotides matching TRBD1. The CDR3 totals 18 residues. CDR1 is SQVTM, CDR2 ANQGSEA, per germline. J lost 1 base, V lost 4 bases, and 14 bases had no gene match.

This chain uses TRBV27 with TRBJ1-1; D remains ambiguous. Germline V CDR1 and CDR2: MNHEY, SMNVEV (reference sequence). The CDR3 loop spans 15 amino acids. The V end lost 5 bases, the J end lost 5 bases, and 18 bases lay between the germline ends. The CDR3 DNA follows: TGTGCCAGCAGTAGCACAGTGGCGGTGAGAACTGAAGCTTTCTTT. Its protein product is CASSSTVAVRTEAFF.

In regard to this clonotype: Its ends do not fully match the called genes, so a read error is possible. V gene TRBV24-1 combines with J gene TRBJ2-1; 10 bases map to TRBD2. The CDR3 spans 15 residues. Germline V gene data show CDR1 as KGHDR and CDR2 as SFDVKD. Here the CDR3 DNA reads TGTGCCGCCAGTGATCCAGCGGGAGGGCGCAATGAGCAGTTCTTC. Translating gives CAASDPAGGRNEQFF.

The V call is TRBV29-1, the J call TRBJ1-2; possible D gene TRBD1, 6 bases. V was trimmed by 6 bases and J by 8 bases, leaving 22 bases between them. Per germline, CDR1 SQVTM and CDR2 ANQGSEA. CDR3 size: 14 residues. CDR3 sequence: CSVAYKGGTGGYTF. CDR3 nucleotide sequence: TGCAGCGTCGCTTACAAGGGGGGGACGGGGGGCTACACCTTC.

Concerning this clonotype: One end of the junction fails to match germline, which may point to a read error. This chain links TRBV6-5 with TRBJ1-1; no firm D call. This CDR3 has 13 residues. CDR1 MNHEY and CDR2 SVGAGI come from the germline V gene. The DNA of the CDR3 is TGTGCCAGCAGTGACTCGAGAGTCACTGAAGCTTTCTTT. Translating gives CASSDSRVTEAFF.

This clonotype was found a few times. The chain recombines TRBV18 with TRBJ2-7, with 14 bases fitting TRBD2. Trimming took 0 bases from V and 4 from J; bases not matched to a gene: 8. The V gene's germline CDR1 is KGHSH and CDR2 LQKENI. The CDR3 is made up of 18 amino acids. CDR3 bases: TGTGCCAGCTCACCACCGGTGACTAGCGGGAGGGCGGTGTACGAGCAGTACTTC. It specifies CASSPPVTSGRAVYEQYF.

Only one count was recorded for this clonotype. The V and J genes are TRBV6-5 and TRBJ2-5; TRBD1 is a possible D gene (5 bases). TRBJ2-7 matches the DNA end more closely, so the J call is doubtful. CDR3 length equals 15 residues. In germline, CDR1 is MNHEY, CDR2 SVGAGI. The CDR3 nucleotides are TGTGCCAGCAGTTATGCCGACAGTACCACCTACGAGCAGTACTTC. Its protein product is CASSYADSTTYEQYF.

The chain combines TRBV29-1 with TRBJ2-4; D possibly matches TRBD1 or TRBD2 (7 bases each). Near its end, the DNA agrees better with TRBJ2-7, so the J call may be wrong. Germline V gene data show CDR1 as SQVTM and CDR2 as ANQGSEA. The CDR3 runs 11 residues. The CDR3 loop reads CSVSGGGEQYF. DNA of the CDR3: TGCAGCGTGTCAGGGGGGGGCGAGCAGTACTTC.

The V and J genes are TRBV7-8 and TRBJ2-7, with D possibly matching TRBD2 (6 bases). Germline CDR1 SGHVS, CDR2 FQNEAQ. The CDR3 sequence is 15 residues long. Trimming took off 2 bases at V and 11 bases at J, with 22 bases between the two ends. CDR3 sequence reads: CASSLYLRAKGEEYF. The CDR3 DNA sequence: TGTGCCAGCAGCTTATATCTCCGAGCCAAAGGGGAGGAGTACTTC.

The CDR3 region has the DNA TGTGCCAGCAGCGTAGACCCTGCCGGGGGGGCCAAAAACATTCAGTACTTC. Its protein is CASSVDPAGGAKNIQYF. The chain combines TRBV9 with TRBJ2-4; 7 bases are a match to TRBD2. Per the germline V gene, CDR1 is SGDLS and CDR2 is YYNGEE. V lost 0 bases, J lost 1 base, and 7 bases stayed unmatched. The CDR3 has 17 amino acids.

The rearrangement joins TRBV11-2 to TRBJ2-5; 8 bases agree with TRBD2. Germline CDR1 and CDR2: SGHAT and FQNNGV. Unmatched junction bases numbered 9, after V lost 5 bases and J lost 4 bases. The CDR3 covers 15 residues. As DNA, the CDR3 is TGTGCCAGCAGCCCGATCGGGGGGGGGAGAGAGACCCAGTACTTC. Its translation is CASSPIGGGRETQYF.

This chain connects TRBV19 to TRBJ1-2; TRBD1 is a possible D gene (6 bases). V lost 6 bases to trimming and J lost 8 bases, with 22 bases between them. CDR1 and CDR2 from the germline V gene are LNHDA and SQIVND (reference sequence). This CDR3 is built from 15 residues. The CDR3 region is CASSAQGTLGRGYTF. The DNA of the CDR3 is TGTGCCAGTAGCGCTCAGGGGACCCTAGGGAGGGGCTACACCTTC.